This TCR beta chain was sequenced in a study of cytomegalovirus exposure and HLA in healthy donors. The length of the CDR3 is 12 residues. Per germline, CDR1 SGHRS and CDR2 YFSETQ. With 4 bases removed from V and 0 bases from J, the gap between germline ends came to 5 bases. Primers: 60 Vbeta forward and 13 Jbeta reverse. Data came from immunoSEQ multiplex PCR; TCRdb stores just in-frame clones and leaves some out. The sample lists around 150,000 clones, roughly 73% occurring once. The sequence was obtained from a woman in her 30s in good health and CMV-seronegative. Sequenced sample: PBMCs. This rearrangement joins TRBV5-1 to TRBJ2-7, with D unresolved. In DNA form, the CDR3 reads TGCGCCAGCAGCGAGAACTCCTACGAGCAGTACTTC. It translates to CASSENSYEQYF.